This TCR beta chain emerged from a study of T cells in Graves' hyperthyroidism and ophthalmopathy. Study-level results: Researchers report that a 13 V-J model separated ophthalmopathy from stable hyperthyroidism.

The source material, RNA transcripts, was used to amplify TCR beta CDR3 regions. Initially, a first-round RT-PCR of the TCR CDR3 employed the HTBI primer set. TCRdb analysed the multiplex PCR reads with MiXCR anew, one entry per CDR3 protein. The sample lists hundreds of thousands of distinct CDR3 sequences; around a quarter were seen once. Trimming took off 4 bases at V and 0 bases at J, with 15 bases between the two ends. The CDR3 loop spans 16 amino acids. CDR1 is LNHDA and CDR2 is SQIVND in the germline V gene (reference sequence). This clonotype was detected many times. The antigen is undetermined.

The origin of this receptor is a woman in her thirties with Graves' ophthalmopathy. V gene TRBV19 combines with J gene TRBJ1-1; possibly TRBD1 for D (5 bases). Input material: blood. The CDR3 loop reads CASSKDMTEMNTEAFF. The CDR3 bases are TGTGCCAGTAGTAAAGACATGACAGAGATGAACACTGAAGCTTTCTTT.